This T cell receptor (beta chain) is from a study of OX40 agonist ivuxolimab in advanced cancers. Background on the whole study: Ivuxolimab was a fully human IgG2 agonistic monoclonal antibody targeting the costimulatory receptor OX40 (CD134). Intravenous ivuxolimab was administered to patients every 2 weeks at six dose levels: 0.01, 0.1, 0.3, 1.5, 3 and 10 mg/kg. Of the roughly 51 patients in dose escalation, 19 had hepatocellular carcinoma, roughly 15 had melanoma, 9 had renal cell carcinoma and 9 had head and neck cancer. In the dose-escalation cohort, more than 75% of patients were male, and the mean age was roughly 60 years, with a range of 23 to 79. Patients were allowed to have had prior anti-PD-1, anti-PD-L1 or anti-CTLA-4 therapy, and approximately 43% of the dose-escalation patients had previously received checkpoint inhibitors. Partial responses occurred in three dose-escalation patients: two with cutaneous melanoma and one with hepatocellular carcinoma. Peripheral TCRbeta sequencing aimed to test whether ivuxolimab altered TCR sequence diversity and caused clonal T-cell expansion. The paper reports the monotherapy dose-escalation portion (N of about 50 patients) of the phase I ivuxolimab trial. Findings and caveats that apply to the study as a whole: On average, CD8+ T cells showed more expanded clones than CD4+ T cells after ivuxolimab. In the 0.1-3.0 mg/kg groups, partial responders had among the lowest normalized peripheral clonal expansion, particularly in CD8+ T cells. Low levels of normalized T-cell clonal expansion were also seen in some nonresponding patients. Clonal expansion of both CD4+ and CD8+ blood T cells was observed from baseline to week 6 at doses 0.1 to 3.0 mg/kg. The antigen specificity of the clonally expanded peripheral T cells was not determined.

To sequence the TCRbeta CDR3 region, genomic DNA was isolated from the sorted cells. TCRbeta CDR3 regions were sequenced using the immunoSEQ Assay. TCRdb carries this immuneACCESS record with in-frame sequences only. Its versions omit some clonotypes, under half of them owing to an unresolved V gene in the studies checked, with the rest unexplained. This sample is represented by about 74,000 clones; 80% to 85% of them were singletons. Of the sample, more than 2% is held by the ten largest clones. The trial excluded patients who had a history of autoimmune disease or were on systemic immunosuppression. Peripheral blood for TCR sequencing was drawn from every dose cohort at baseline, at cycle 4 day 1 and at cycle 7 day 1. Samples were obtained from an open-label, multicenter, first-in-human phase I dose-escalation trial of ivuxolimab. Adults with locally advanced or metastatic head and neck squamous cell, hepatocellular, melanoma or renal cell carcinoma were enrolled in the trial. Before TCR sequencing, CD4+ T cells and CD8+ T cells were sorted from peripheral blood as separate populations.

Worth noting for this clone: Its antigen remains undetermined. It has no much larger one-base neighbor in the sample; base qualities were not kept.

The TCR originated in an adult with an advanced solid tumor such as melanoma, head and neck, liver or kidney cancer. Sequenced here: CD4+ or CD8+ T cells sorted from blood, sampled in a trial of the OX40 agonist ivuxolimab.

The CDR3 has the sequence CASSLWADPTLPGKLFF. DNA sequence: TGTGCCAGCAGCTTATGGGCAGATCCAACACTACCCGGAAAACTGTTTTTT. The sequence is built from TRBV11-1 and TRBJ1-4; no D gene call is confident. Spanning cysteine to phenylalanine, the CDR3 consists of 17 amino acids. Of all the DNA, just the CDR3 is kept, 51 bases in frame from base 1. Looking up the germline V gene (reference sequence) yields CDR1 SGHAT and CDR2 FQDESV. The germline ends are 23 bases apart after V is trimmed by 2 bases and J by 10 bases. Here the CDR3 is joined to the reference TRBV11-1 and TRBJ1-4 genes, and the full variable domain is: EAEVAQSPRYKITEKSQAVAFWCDPISGHATLYWYRQILGQGPELLVQFQDESVVDDSQLPKDRFSAERLKGVDSTLKIQPAELGDSAMYLCASSLWADPTLPGKLFFGSGTQLSVL.